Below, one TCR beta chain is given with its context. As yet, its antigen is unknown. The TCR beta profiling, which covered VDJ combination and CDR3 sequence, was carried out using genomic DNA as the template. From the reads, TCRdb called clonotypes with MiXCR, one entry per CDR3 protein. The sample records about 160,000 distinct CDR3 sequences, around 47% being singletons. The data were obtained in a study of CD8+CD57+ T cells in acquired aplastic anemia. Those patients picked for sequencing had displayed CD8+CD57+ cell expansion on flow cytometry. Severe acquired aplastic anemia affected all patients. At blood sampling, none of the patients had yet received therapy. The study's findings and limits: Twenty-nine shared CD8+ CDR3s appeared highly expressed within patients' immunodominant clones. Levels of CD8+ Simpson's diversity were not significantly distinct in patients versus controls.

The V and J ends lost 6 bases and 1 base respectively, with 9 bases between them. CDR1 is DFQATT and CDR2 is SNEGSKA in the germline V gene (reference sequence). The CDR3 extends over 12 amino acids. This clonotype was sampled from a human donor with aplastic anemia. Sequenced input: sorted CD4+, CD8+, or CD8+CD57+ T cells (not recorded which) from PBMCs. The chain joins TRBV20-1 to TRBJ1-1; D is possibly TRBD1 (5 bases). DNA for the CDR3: TGCAGTGCCCAGGGACGGAACACTGAAGCTTTCTTT. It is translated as CSAQGRNTEAFF.